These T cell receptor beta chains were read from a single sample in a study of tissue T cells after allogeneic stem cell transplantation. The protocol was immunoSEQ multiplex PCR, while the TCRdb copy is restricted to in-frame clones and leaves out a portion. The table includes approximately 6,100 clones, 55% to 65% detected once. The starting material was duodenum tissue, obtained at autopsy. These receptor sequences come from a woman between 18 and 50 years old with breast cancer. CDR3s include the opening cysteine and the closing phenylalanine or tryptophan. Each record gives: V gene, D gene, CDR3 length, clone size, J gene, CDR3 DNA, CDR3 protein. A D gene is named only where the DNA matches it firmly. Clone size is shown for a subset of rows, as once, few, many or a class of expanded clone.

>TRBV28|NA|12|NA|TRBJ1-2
TGTGCCAGCAGGAGCAGGGGCTATGGCTACACCTTC
CASRSRGYGYTF
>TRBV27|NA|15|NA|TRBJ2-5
TGTGCCAGCAGTTTAGGGGTAGCGGTCCAAGAGACCCAGTACTTC
CASSLGVAVQETQYF
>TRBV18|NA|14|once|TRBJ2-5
TGTGCCAGCTCACCAACTCGACGCCAAGAGACCCAGTACTTC
CASSPTRRQETQYF
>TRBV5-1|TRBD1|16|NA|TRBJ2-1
TGCGCCAGCAGCTCGGGAACAGGGGGCGGGACAAATGAGCAGTTCTTC
CASSSGTGGGTNEQFF
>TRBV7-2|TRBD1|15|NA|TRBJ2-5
TGTGCCAGCAGCTTGGACAGGGTGTTAAGAGAGACCCAGTACTTC
CASSLDRVLRETQYF
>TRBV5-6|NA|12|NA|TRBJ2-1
TGTGCCAGCAGCTTGGGCGATAATGAGCAGTTCTTC
CASSLGDNEQFF
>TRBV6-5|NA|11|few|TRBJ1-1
TGTGCCAGCAGGGTAGGCACTGAAGCTTTCTTT
CASRVGTEAFF
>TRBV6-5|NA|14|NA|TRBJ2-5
TGTGCCAGCAGGGACCCCGGGACCCAAGAGACCCAGTACTTC
CASRDPGTQETQYF
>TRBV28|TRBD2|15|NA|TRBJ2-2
TGTGCCAGCAGTTCGCTAGCGGAGCGCACCGGGGAGCTGTTTTTT
CASSSLAERTGELFF
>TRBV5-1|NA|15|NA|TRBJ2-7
TGCGCCAGCAGCTTGGAGAGGGCTATAGGCTACGAGCAGTACTTC
CASSLERAIGYEQYF
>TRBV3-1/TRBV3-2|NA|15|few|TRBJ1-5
TGTGCCAGCAGCCAAGATCTAACGGGCAATCAGCCCCAGCATTTT
CASSQDLTGNQPQHF
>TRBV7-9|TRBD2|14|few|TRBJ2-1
TGTGCCAGCTTAGCGGGAGGGATGTATCGGGAGCAGTTCTTC
CASLAGGMYREQFF
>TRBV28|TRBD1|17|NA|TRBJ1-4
TGTGCCAGCAGTTTATCCACAGGGGGTACAACTAATGAAAAACTGTTTTTT
CASSLSTGGTTNEKLFF
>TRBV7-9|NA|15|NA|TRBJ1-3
TGTGCCAGCAGCTTACTGACCGTCTCTGGAAACACCATATATTTT
CASSLLTVSGNTIYF
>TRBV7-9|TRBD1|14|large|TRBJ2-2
TGTGCCAGCAGCCCCGGGACAGGGGCCGGGGAGCTGTTTTTT
CASSPGTGAGELFF
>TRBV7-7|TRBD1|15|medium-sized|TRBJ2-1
TGTGCTAGCAGCGCCGGACAGGGGGCCTACAATGAGCAGTTCTTC
CASSAGQGAYNEQFF
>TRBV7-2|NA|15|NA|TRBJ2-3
TGTGCCAGCAGCTTGGAGGGCCCCTATGTGGATACGCAGTATTTT
CASSLEGPYVDTQYF
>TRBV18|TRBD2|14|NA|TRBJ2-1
TGTGCCAGCTCACGAGGACTAGGTGACAATGAGCAGTTCTTC
CASSRGLGDNEQFF
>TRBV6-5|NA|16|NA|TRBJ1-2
TGTGCCAGCAGTTACTCGATAGGGGACACGGTTTATGGCTACACCTTC
CASSYSIGDTVYGYTF
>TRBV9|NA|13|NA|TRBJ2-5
TGTGCCAGCAGCGTAGACACCCCGGAGACCCAGTACTTC
CASSVDTPETQYF
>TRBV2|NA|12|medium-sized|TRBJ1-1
TGTGCCAGCAGTGAAAACGGACAGGAAGCTTTCTTT
CASSENGQEAFF
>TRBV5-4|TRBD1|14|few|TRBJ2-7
TGTGCCAGCAGCTTGGACAGGGGAACCTACGAGCAGTACTTC
CASSLDRGTYEQYF
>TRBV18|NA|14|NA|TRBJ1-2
TGTGCCAGCTCACCACAAGCGGCTGGACCCGGGACCACCTTC
CASSPQAAGPGTTF
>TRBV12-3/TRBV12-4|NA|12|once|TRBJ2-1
TGTGCCAGCAGTTTATTGAAAGGGGAGCAGTTCTTC
CASSLLKGEQFF
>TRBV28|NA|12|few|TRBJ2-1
TGTGCCCGCTTCCCCCGGGACAATGAGCAGTTCTTC
CARFPRDNEQFF
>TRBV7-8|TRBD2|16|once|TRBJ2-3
TGTGCCAGCAGCTTTAGACTAGCGGGGGGAACAGATACGCAGTATTTT
CASSFRLAGGTDTQYF
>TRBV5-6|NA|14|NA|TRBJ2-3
TGTGCCAGCAGCGGAGTTGGTTCAGCAGATACGCAGTATTTT
CASSGVGSADTQYF
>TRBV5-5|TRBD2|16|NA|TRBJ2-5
TGTGCCAGCAGCCGCCCGGTAGCGGGAGACGGAGAGACCCAGTACTTC
CASSRPVAGDGETQYF
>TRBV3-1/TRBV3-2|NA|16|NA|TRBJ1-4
TGTGCCAGCAGCCAAGTCTCGGCGGAAACTAATGAAAAACTGTTTTTT
CASSQVSAETNEKLFF
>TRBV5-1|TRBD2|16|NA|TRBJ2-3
TGCGCCAGCAGCCCATACGCTAGCGGGAACACAGATACGCAGTATTTT
CASSPYASGNTDTQYF
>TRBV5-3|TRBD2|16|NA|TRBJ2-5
TGTGCCAGAAGCCCCCCGGGCGGGGGGGCCGAGGAGACCCAGTACTTC
CARSPPGGGAEETQYF
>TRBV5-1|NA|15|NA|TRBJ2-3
TGCGCCAGCAGCTTGGGATCGGGTGGCACAGATACGCAGTATTTT
CASSLGSGGTDTQYF
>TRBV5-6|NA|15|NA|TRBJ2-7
TGTGCCAGCAGCTCCGGGTGGGGTATTAACAACGAGCAGTACTTC
CASSSGWGINNEQYF
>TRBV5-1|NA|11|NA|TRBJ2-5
TGCGCCAGCAGGTACCAAGAGACCCAGTACTTC
CASRYQETQYF
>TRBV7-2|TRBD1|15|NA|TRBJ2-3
TGTGCCAGCAGTCGGGACAGGGGGTCTGCAGATACGCAGTATTTT
CASSRDRGSADTQYF
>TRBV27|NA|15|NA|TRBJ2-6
TGTGCCAGCAGAGCCGCGAGATCTGGGGCCAACGTCCTGACTTTC
CASRAARSGANVLTF
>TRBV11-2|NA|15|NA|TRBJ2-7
TGTGCCAGCAGCTTTTCGGGTCCCGGGACCTACGAGCAGTACTTC
CASSFSGPGTYEQYF
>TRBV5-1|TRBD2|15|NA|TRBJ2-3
TGCGCCACCGAGCGGGACTCGGGGGGAACAGATACGCAGTATTTT
CATERDSGGTDTQYF
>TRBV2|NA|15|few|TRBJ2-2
TGTGCCAGCAGTCTACAGGCACCGAACACCGGGGAGCTGTTTTTT
CASSLQAPNTGELFF
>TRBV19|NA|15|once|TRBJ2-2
TGTGCCAGTAGTATTGCGGGACAGAACACCGGGGAGCTGTTTTTT
CASSIAGQNTGELFF
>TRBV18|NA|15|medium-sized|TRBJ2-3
TGTGCCAGCTCACCACGGTCAGGGGAAACAGATACGCAGTATTTT
CASSPRSGETDTQYF
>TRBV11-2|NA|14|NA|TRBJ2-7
TGTGCCAGCAGCATCGCCAGGGAGTCCTACGAGCAGTACTTC
CASSIARESYEQYF
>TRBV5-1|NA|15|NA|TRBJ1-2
TGCGCCAGCAGCTTGGACCTCCAAGGGGCCTATGGCTACACCTTC
CASSLDLQGAYGYTF
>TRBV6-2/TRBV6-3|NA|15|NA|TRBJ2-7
TGTGCCAGCAGTTACGTTGGGGGAGGCACCTACGAGCAGTACTTC
CASSYVGGGTYEQYF
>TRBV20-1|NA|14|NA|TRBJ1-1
TGCAGTGCTAGTGGGCAGGGGTTGAACACTGAAGCTTTCTTT
CSASGQGLNTEAFF
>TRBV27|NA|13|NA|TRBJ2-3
TGTGCCAGCAGTTTATCCCTTGGAGATACGCAGTATTTT
CASSLSLGDTQYF
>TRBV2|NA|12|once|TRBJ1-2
TGTGCCAGCAGTGAATCGGCAGATGGCTACACCTTC
CASSESADGYTF
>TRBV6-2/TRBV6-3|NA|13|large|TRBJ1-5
TGTGCCAGCAGTTTCCCCGCGAGGTATAACCAGCATTTT
CASSFPARYNQHF
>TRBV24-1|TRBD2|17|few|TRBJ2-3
TGTGCCACCAGTGACCTGGGACTAGCGGGAGCCCAAGATACGCAGTATTTT
CATSDLGLAGAQDTQYF
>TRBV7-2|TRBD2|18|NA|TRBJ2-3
TGTGCCAGCAGCTCAAAATTGGGCGGGGGGTTCGACACAGATACGCAGTATTTT
CASSSKLGGGFDTDTQYF
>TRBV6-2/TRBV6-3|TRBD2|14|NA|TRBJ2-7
TGTGCCAGCAGTTATGTGGGGGGGTCCTACGAGCAGTACTTC
CASSYVGGSYEQYF
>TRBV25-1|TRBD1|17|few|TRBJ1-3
TGTGCCAGCAGTGAGCCAGGGGACAGCGACTCTGGAAACACCATATATTTT
CASSEPGDSDSGNTIYF
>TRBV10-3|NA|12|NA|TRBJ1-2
TGTGCCACCTTAATAGGAGGAAGAGGCTACACCTTC
CATLIGGRGYTF
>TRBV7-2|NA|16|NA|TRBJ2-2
TGTGCCAGCAGCCGGGGAGGTGGGCCGAACACCGGGGAGCTGTTTTTT
CASSRGGGPNTGELFF